This record covers a single T cell receptor beta chain. What it binds is unknown. The table came from immunoSEQ multiplex PCR; TCRdb's copy has only in-frame clones and leaves some out. The sample includes 140,000 to 150,000 clones, approximately 94% of them seen just once. The data were taken from a study of T cell responses to AZD1222 COVID-19 vaccine. Study-level background: Pooling covered second doses at about 4 or about 12 weeks. Overall study findings and caveats: The peak T cell response came first, and repertoires were sampled only after it. Clonal diversity was possibly underestimated, and white British individuals and females predominated among donors.

Germline lookup yields CDR1 SGHRS and CDR2 YFSETQ. CDR3 size: 15 residues. Losses at the gene ends were 0 bases for V and 4 bases for J; bases not matched to a gene: 5. Here the sequenced sample was peripheral blood, taken on day 0 of AZD1222 vaccination. The source of this sequence is an adult in good health. V and J are TRBV5-1 and TRBJ1-2; 8 bases fit TRBD1. CDR3 loop: CASSLDRGYGYGYTF. CDR3 DNA sequence: TGCGCCAGCAGCTTGGACAGGGGGTATGGCTATGGCTACACCTTC.